This T cell receptor beta chain was documented in a study of vaccination effects on CD4 cells after COVID-19. In its sample, this clone was seen once. Its antigen is unidentified. The assay was immunoSEQ multiplex PCR, and TCRdb's table has in-frame clones only and misses some. The sample holds tens of thousands of clones, roughly four fifths seen once. Sequencing in the ViraFEST assay came after antigen-specific CD4+ T cells had been expanded with viral peptide pools, which were used to stimulate PBMC. Cells that had been cultured for 10 days were the source of isolated CD4+ T cells. Everyone in the study got two shots of either the BNT162b2 or mRNA-1273 vaccine. Trimming left V 8 bases short and J 2 bases short, with 15 bases between. The CDR3 extends over 14 amino acids. In germline, CDR1 is MNHEY, CDR2 SVGAGI.

This chain joins TRBV6-5 and TRBJ1-1; tentative D call: TRBD1 (5 bases). Sequencing used CD4+ T cells from PBMCs cultured with HCoV-229E spike peptides, obtained after COVID-19 vaccination. The sequence was obtained from a human donor who received a COVID-19 vaccine. The CDR3 spells CASDGTIANTEAFF. DNA for the CDR3: TGTGCCAGCGACGGGACGATAGCCAACACTGAAGCTTTCTTT.